The following is a TCR beta chain sequence with its context. Antigen unknown. This sample is drawn from a study of OX40 agonist ivuxolimab in advanced cancers. Study-wide results and limits: On average, CD8+ T cells showed a greater number of expanded clones than CD4+. Certain nonresponders additionally had low normalized T-cell clonal expansion.

Germline CDR1 reads MRHNA; CDR2 reads SNTAGT. V dropped 4 bases and J dropped 5 bases, with 5 bases sitting between them. This CDR3 has 12 amino acids. Clones were read by immunoSEQ multiplex PCR, and TCRdb kept only the in-frame ones, dropping some. This table has almost 90,000 clones, 87% appearing once. This sample comprised CD4+ or CD8+ T cells sorted from blood, obtained in a trial of the OX40 agonist ivuxolimab. The origin of this receptor is an adult with an advanced solid tumor such as melanoma, head and neck, liver or kidney cancer. The chain is built from TRBV6-4 and TRBJ2-2, with D unclear. CDR3 region: CASSGITGELFF. CDR3 nucleotide sequence: TGTGCCAGCAGTGGGATAACCGGGGAGCTGTTTTTT.